What follows describes a single TCR beta chain. The assay was immunoSEQ multiplex PCR, and TCRdb's table has in-frame clones only and misses some. Among thousands of clones, about 94% were seen once, and the ten largest hold roughly 2%. The record originates from a study of tumor T cells in aggressive B-cell lymphoma. Germline CDR1 reads SQVTM; CDR2 reads ANQGSEA. There are 14 residues in the CDR3. V lost 4 bases, J lost 2 bases, and 1 base stayed unmatched. V is TRBV29-1 and J is TRBJ2-1; TRBD2 agrees at 11 bases. The sample was tumor tissue. The receptor was derived from an adult with diffuse large B cell lymphoma. The CDR3 sequence is CSVGLAGTYNEQFF. DNA of the CDR3: TGCAGCGTTGGACTAGCGGGAACCTACAATGAGCAGTTCTTC.